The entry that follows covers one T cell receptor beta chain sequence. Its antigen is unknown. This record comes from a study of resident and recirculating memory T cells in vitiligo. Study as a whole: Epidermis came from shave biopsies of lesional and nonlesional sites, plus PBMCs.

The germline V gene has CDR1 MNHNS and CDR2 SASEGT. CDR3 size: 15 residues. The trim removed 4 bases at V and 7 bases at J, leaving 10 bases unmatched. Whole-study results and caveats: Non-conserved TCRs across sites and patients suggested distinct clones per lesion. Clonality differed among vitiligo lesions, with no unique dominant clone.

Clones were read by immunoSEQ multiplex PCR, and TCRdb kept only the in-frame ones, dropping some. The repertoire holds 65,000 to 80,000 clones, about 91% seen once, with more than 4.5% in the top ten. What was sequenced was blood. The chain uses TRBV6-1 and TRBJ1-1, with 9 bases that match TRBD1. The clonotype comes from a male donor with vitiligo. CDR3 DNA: TGTGCCAGCAGTGCCCTTAACAGGGGGCGAAGTGAAGCTTTCTTT. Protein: CASSALNRGRSEAFF.